This T cell receptor (beta chain) originates from a study of T cell responses to AZD1222 COVID-19 vaccine. Some clones are missing from TCRdb's copy, which holds only in-frame ones; the method was immunoSEQ multiplex PCR. Of under 200,000 clones listed, 90% to 95% are singletons. The germline V gene encodes CDR1 LGHNA and CDR2 YSLEER. This CDR3 has 14 amino acids. V lost 2 bases and J lost 2; bases outside the gene matches: 3. The chain uses TRBV4-3 and TRBJ2-7, with 7 positions matching TRBD1. This material consisted of peripheral blood, taken on day 0 of AZD1222 vaccination. This TCR was sampled from an adult in good health. The CDR3 DNA reads TGCGCCAGCAGCCAAAACACAGGGGCCTACGAGCAGTACTTC. Protein: CASSQNTGAYEQYF.